The 24 T cell receptor beta chains below were found in one sample sequenced in a study of cytomegalovirus exposure and HLA in healthy donors (TCRdb year 2017). The library was built by means of the immunoSEQ multiplex PCR assay. The multiplex PCR relied on a mix of 60 forward primers for TCR Vbeta segments and 13 reverse primers for TCR Jbeta segments. Drawn from immuneACCESS, this table holds only the in-frame rearrangements with V and J called that TCRdb kept. Clones are partly lost; checked studies trace under half to an unresolved V gene and leave the rest unexplained. This sample comprises approximately 160,000 clones, 68% of them detected only once. Of the sample, approximately 1.5% falls within the top ten clones. The sample taken for sequencing was PBMCs. The receptors here all came from a man between 45 and 60 years old in good health and CMV-seronegative.

The rearrangement uses TRBV2 and TRBJ1-1, with 7 bases matching TRBD1. The CDR3 totals 13 residues. V lost 3 bases, J lost 11 bases, and 9 bases stayed unmatched. Germline V lookup: CDR1 SNHLY, CDR2 FYNNEI. The chain's CDR3 is CASSDLGGARAFF. The CDR3 DNA follows: TGTGCCAGCAGTGATCTAGGGGGCGCCCGGGCTTTCTTT. The whole variable domain, filled in from reference TRBV2 and TRBJ1-1, reads EPEVTQTPSHQVTQMGQEVILRCVPISNHLYFYWYRQILGQKVEFLVSFYNNEISEKSEIFDDQFSVERPDGSNFTLKIRSTKLEDSAMYFCASSDLGGARAFFGQGTRLTVV.

The chain couples TRBV6-5 to TRBJ2-7; possible D gene TRBD1, 6 bases. V was clipped by 5 bases and J by 0 bases, with 8 bases between them. This CDR3 contains 13 residues. Germline V gene sequence: CDR1 MNHEY, CDR2 SVGAGI. CDR3 amino acids: CASSRQDSYEQYF. As DNA, the CDR3 is TGTGCCAGCAGTCGACAGGACTCCTACGAGCAGTACTTC.

This sequence joins TRBV5-1 and TRBJ2-7; a weak D match, TRBD1 (6 bases). With 4 bases removed from V and 0 bases from J, the gap between germline ends came to 11 bases. The CDR3 covers 14 residues. Germline loops: CDR1 SGHRS, CDR2 YFSETQ. CDR3 DNA: TGCGCCAGCAGCACGGGACATGACTCCTACGAGCAGTACTTC. This sequence encodes CASSTGHDSYEQYF.

The CDR3 DNA reads as TGTGCCAGCAGCCATAGCGGGGGGGTAGATACGCAGTATTTT. Translation gives CASSHSGGVDTQYF. The chain recombines TRBV7-3 with TRBJ2-3, with 11 bases matching TRBD2. Germline CDR1 and CDR2: SGHTA and FQGTGA. V lost 5 bases and J lost 5; bases outside the gene matches: 3. This CDR3 region has 14 residues.

The rearrangement links TRBV5-4 to TRBJ2-3, with unresolved D. Per germline, CDR1 SGHNT and CDR2 YYREEE (reference sequence). With 0 bases removed from V and 0 bases from J, the gap between germline ends came to 8 bases. The CDR3 totals 15 residues. This chain's CDR3 is CASSLAPTSTDTQYF. DNA of the CDR3: TGTGCCAGCAGCTTGGCTCCTACTAGCACAGATACGCAGTATTTT.

Remarks on this clone: The junction departs from germline at one end; a sequencing error may be responsible. V is TRBV2 and J is TRBJ1-6, with D possibly TRBD1 on 6 matching bases. CDR1 and CDR2 (germline): SNHLY, FYNNEI. The CDR3 contains 15 residues. CDR3 sequence reads: CASRGQGMGNSPLHF. The CDR3 DNA follows: TGTGCGAGCAGGGGTCAGGGGATGGGTAATTCACCCCTCCACTTT.

J is TRBJ1-1 and V is TRBV5-5, with D tentatively TRBD1 (5 bases). With 1 base removed from V and 3 bases from J, the gap between germline ends came to 13 bases. The germline gives CDR1 SGHKS, CDR2 YYEKEE (reference sequence). This CDR3 is built from 15 residues. The CDR3 DNA follows: TGTGCCAGCAGCTTGACCCCTCGGGGGGACACTGAAGCTTTCTTT. It is translated as CASSLTPRGDTEAFF.

This clone was detected once. V and J are TRBV28 and TRBJ2-7; TRBD1 matches at 8 bases. The V segment lost 2 bases and the J segment 6 bases; nucleotides outside the gene matches: 3. CDR3 length equals 13 residues. Germline CDR1 is MDHEN and CDR2 is SYDVKM. The CDR3 DNA reads TGTGCCAGCAGTTTACCCGACAGGGGCGAGCAGTACTTC. As protein: CASSLPDRGEQYF.

The J gene is TRBJ1-2, the V gene TRBV4-2; TRBD1 aligns across 9 bases. Germline CDR1 and CDR2: LGHNA and YNFKEQ. The CDR3 has 18 amino acids. The ends lost 0 bases at V and 4 bases at J; junction bases unmatched: 12. This CDR3 is CASSQDSSGTGLFYGYTF. In DNA form, the CDR3 reads TGTGCCAGCAGCCAAGACTCTTCCGGGACAGGGCTTTTCTATGGCTACACCTTC.

J is TRBJ2-7 and V is TRBV7-9; 8 bases line up with TRBD1. Germline assignment: CDR1 SEHNR and CDR2 FQNEAQ (reference sequence). V was pared by 2 bases and J by 6 bases, with 9 bases of the junction left unmatched. The CDR3 contains 15 residues. The CDR3: CASSLTQTGEVEQYF. CDR3 DNA: TGTGCCAGCAGCTTAACGCAGACAGGGGAGGTCGAGCAGTACTTC.

The chain joins TRBV19 to TRBJ1-6; D uncertain. Germline values: CDR1 LNHDA, CDR2 SQIVND (reference sequence). The length of the CDR3 is 15 residues. The V and J ends lost 7 bases and 5 bases respectively, with 15 bases between them. Written as DNA, the CDR3 is TGTGCCAGTACCCTGGGCGGGGTTCATAATTCACCCCTCCACTTT. This sequence encodes CASTLGGVHNSPLHF.

This clone was recorded only once. The same CDR3 is also encoded by other DNA sequences in this sample. The chain combines TRBV28 with TRBJ1-5; 7 nucleotides match TRBD1. The CDR3 totals 16 residues. Per the germline V gene, CDR1 is MDHEN and CDR2 is SYDVKM. V lost 5 bases and J lost 0; bases outside the gene matches: 7. CDR3 nucleotides: TGTGCCAGCAGTCCTCCGACAGGGAATAGCAATCAGCCCCAGCATTTT. Amino acids: CASSPPTGNSNQPQHF.

This rearrangement joins TRBV5-4 to TRBJ1-5; 9 bases map to TRBD1. Looked up from germline, CDR1 is SGHNT and CDR2 is YYREEE (reference sequence). With V trimmed by 1 base and J by 5 bases, 7 bases remained unmatched. This CDR3 is 16 amino acids long. The DNA for the CDR3 is TGTGCCAGCAGCTTGAGGGACAGGGTTCTTGATCAGCCCCAGCATTTT. Its protein is CASSLRDRVLDQPQHF.

V and J are TRBV19 and TRBJ1-5, with D possibly being TRBD1 (6 bases). The CDR3 sequence is 17 residues long. Germline V gene lookup returns CDR1 LNHDA and CDR2 SQIVND (reference sequence). V lost 1 base to trimming and J lost 6 bases, with 19 bases between them. The CDR3 spells CASSIGGGGGKGQPQHF. CDR3 coding DNA: TGTGCCAGTAGTATAGGAGGCGGGGGGGGCAAGGGTCAGCCCCAGCATTTT.

The table lists this clone with a count of one. This chain uses TRBV9 with TRBJ2-3; D is possibly TRBD2 (6 bases). V was clipped by 3 bases and J by 2 bases, with 13 bases between them. CDR1 is SGDLS, CDR2 YYNGEE, per germline. CDR3 size: 15 residues. The CDR3 sequence: CASSDGTRNTDTQYF. The CDR3 coding sequence is TGTGCCAGCAGCGACGGGACTCGTAACACAGATACGCAGTATTTT.

CDR3 protein: CASSSDSPFSYEQYF. CDR3 sequence (DNA): TGCGCCAGCAGCTCCGACAGTCCTTTCTCCTACGAGCAGTACTTC. This chain uses TRBV5-1 with TRBJ2-7; perhaps TRBD1 as D (5 bases). The CDR3 is 15 amino acids. Germline V CDR1 and CDR2: SGHRS, YFSETQ. V lost 3 bases to trimming and J lost 0 bases, with 13 bases between them.

The J gene is TRBJ1-5, the V gene TRBV6-5; D is ambiguous. In germline, CDR1 is MNHEY, CDR2 SVGAGI. The CDR3 is made up of 13 amino acids. The V gene lost 6 bases and the J gene lost 6 bases, with 12 bases spanning the gap. The CDR3 is CASRGGSGQPQHF. CDR3 nucleotides: TGTGCCAGCAGAGGAGGGTCCGGTCAGCCCCAGCATTTT.

This clone has more than one count but fewer than ten. This sequence joins TRBV5-1 and TRBJ1-1; no clear D. Trimming left V 0 bases short and J 5 bases short, with 14 bases between. Germline CDR1 SGHRS, CDR2 YFSETQ. The CDR3 is made up of 15 amino acids. DNA of the CDR3: TGCGCCAGCAGCTTGGCCAGCCGGGAAGGTACTGAAGCTTTCTTT. It specifies CASSLASREGTEAFF.

The genes are TRBV5-1 and TRBJ1-2; D not resolved. CDR1 and CDR2 (germline): SGHRS, YFSETQ. The CDR3 sequence is 12 residues long. V dropped 2 bases and J dropped 5 bases, with 7 bases sitting between them. The CDR3 spells CASSFDLYGYTF. In nucleotides, the CDR3 is TGCGCCAGCAGCTTTGACTTATATGGCTACACCTTC.

This clone was observed a few times. The chain recombines TRBV6-5 with TRBJ1-3, with TRBD1 as a possible D gene (6 bases). The germline CDR1 and CDR2 sequences are MNHEY and SVGAGI. V was shortened by 6 bases and J by 0 bases, with 9 bases between the two germline ends. This CDR3 comprises 14 residues. CDR3 region: CASSSGVSGNTIYF. CDR3 nucleotide sequence: TGTGCCAGCAGCTCAGGGGTCTCTGGAAACACCATATATTTT.

The rearrangement joins TRBV5-5 to TRBJ2-7; D perhaps matches TRBD1 (5 bases). The V gene's germline CDR1 is SGHKS and CDR2 YYEKEE (reference sequence). The V gene lost 1 base and the J gene lost 1 base, with 9 bases spanning the gap. The CDR3 runs to 14 residues. The CDR3 is CASSLPTVSYEQYF. The CDR3 DNA reads as TGTGCCAGCAGCTTGCCGACAGTATCCTACGAGCAGTACTTC.

The chain joins TRBV6-1 to TRBJ1-2, with 7 nucleotides matching TRBD1. Germline lookup yields CDR1 MNHNS and CDR2 SASEGT. The J segment lost 4 bases and the V segment lost 8 bases, leaving 7 bases of the junction unmatched. This CDR3 has 13 amino acids. CDR3 bases: TGTGCCAGCGGCCCGACAGGGCTCTATGGCTACACCTTC. Translating it yields CASGPTGLYGYTF.

This chain joins TRBV11-3 and TRBJ2-2, with D unresolved. V shed 5 bases and J shed 6 bases, with 13 bases lying between them. Germline V gene lookup returns CDR1 SGHNT and CDR2 YENEEA. The CDR3 has 14 residues. The CDR3 loop reads CASSAEPRAGELFF. DNA of the CDR3: TGTGCCAGCAGCGCCGAACCAAGAGCCGGGGAGCTGTTTTTT. Full variable domain (rest looked up from reference TRBV11-3 and TRBJ2-2): EAGVVQSPRYKIIEKKQPVAFWCNPISGHNTLYWYLQNLGQGPELLIRYENEEAVDDSQLPKDRFSAERLKGVDSTLKIQPAELGDSAVYLCASSAEPRAGELFFGEGSRLTVL.

This clone was seen a few times. In DNA form, the CDR3 reads TGTGCCAGCAGCGGCGCTAGCGGGGGGACCGGGGAGCTGTTTTTT. Its protein is CASSGASGGTGELFF. The chain joins TRBV9 to TRBJ2-2; 11 positions match TRBD2. This CDR3 has 15 amino acids. J was trimmed by 5 bases and V by 3 bases; bases with no gene match: 3. Germline lookup yields CDR1 SGDLS and CDR2 YYNGEE.